These 9 T cell receptor beta chains share one sample of origin, sequenced in a study of T cell changes during pregnancy in multiple sclerosis. Data came from immunoSEQ multiplex PCR; TCRdb stores just in-frame clones and leaves some out. The sample yields 75,000 to 80,000 clones, around 91% seen once. Specimen: peripheral blood, collected before pregnancy. Receptors were obtained from a female donor with multiple sclerosis, enrolled in a pregnancy study.

This clone was counted once. The gene calls are TRBV23-1 and TRBJ2-1, with a possible D match to TRBD1 (6 bases). TRBV23-1 is classed as an ORF, of uncertain function. The CDR3 covers 14 residues. V lost 4 bases to trimming and J lost 5 bases, with 12 bases between them. The CDR3 DNA reads as TGCGCCAGCAGTCCTTCTGGACAGAACAATGAGCAGTTCTTC. Its protein is CASSPSGQNNEQFF.

The V and J genes are TRBV10-3 and TRBJ2-3; 10 nucleotides align to TRBD1. Germline trimming cut 11 bases from V and 4 bases from J; bases unmatched to any gene: 12. Germline assignment: CDR1 ENHRY and CDR2 SYGVKD. The CDR3 sequence is 15 residues long. CDR3: CAATLGQGESDTQYF. The DNA of the CDR3 is TGTGCCGCCACCCTCGGACAGGGGGAGTCAGATACGCAGTATTTT.

The V call is TRBV5-4, the J call TRBJ2-5; 8 bases are a match to TRBD1. This CDR3 has 16 amino acids. V lost 4 bases and J lost 5; bases outside the gene matches: 13. From germline, CDR1 is SGHNT and CDR2 YYREEE (reference sequence). The DNA for the CDR3 is TGTGCCAGCAGCCCACGTGGACAGGGAGGATTTGAGACCCAGTACTTC. It is translated as CASSPRGQGGFETQYF.

This clone appeared a single time. The V call is TRBV6-6, the J call TRBJ1-2; the D gene is possibly TRBD1 (5 bases). V lost 2 bases, J lost 0 bases, and 10 bases lay in between. This CDR3 spans 15 amino acids. The germline V gene encodes CDR1 MNHNY and CDR2 SVGAGI (reference sequence). This chain's CDR3 is CASSYLGGANYGYTF. CDR3 DNA sequence: TGTGCCAGCAGTTACCTCGGGGGAGCTAACTATGGCTACACCTTC.

The CDR3 here is CASSFGQAGETQYF. The CDR3 coding sequence is TGTGCCAGCAGCTTTGGACAGGCTGGTGAGACCCAGTACTTC. The chain uses TRBV5-8 and TRBJ2-5; 7 bases are a match to TRBD1. The CDR3 is made up of 14 amino acids. Germline CDR1 SGHTS, CDR2 YDEGEE. After removal of 2 bases from V and 5 bases from J, the junction contained 6 bases not matched to a gene. The whole variable domain, remainder taken from reference TRBV5-8 and TRBJ2-5, is EAGVTQSPTHLIKTRGQQATLRCSPISGHTSVYWYQQALGLGLQFLLWYDEGEERNRGNFPPRFSGRQFPNYSSELNVNALELEDSALYLCASSFGQAGETQYFGPGTRLLVL.

This sequence joins TRBV7-9 and TRBJ2-7; TRBD2 agrees at 9 bases. Germline loops: CDR1 SEHNR, CDR2 FQNEAQ (reference sequence). The CDR3 loop spans 16 amino acids. V was pared by 5 bases and J by 5 bases, with 13 bases of the junction left unmatched. This CDR3 is CASSPIRLAGKNEQYF. The CDR3 DNA reads as TGTGCCAGCAGCCCAATCCGGCTAGCGGGGAAGAACGAGCAGTACTTC.

In its sample, this clone was seen a few times. The chain carries TRBV6-1 and TRBJ2-5, with a weak D call TRBD1 (6 bases). Trimming stripped 9 bases from V and 4 bases from J, with 12 bases between. Germline loops: CDR1 MNHNS, CDR2 SASEGT. The CDR3 runs to 12 residues. The DNA for the CDR3 is TGTGCCAGTCAGGGGTGGGGAGAGACCCAGTACTTC. Its protein product is CASQGWGETQYF.

In nucleotides, the CDR3 is TGTGCCAGCAGCTTACCGGGTGCTGGCTATGGCTACACCTTC. Protein sequence: CASSLPGAGYGYTF. The genes are TRBV7-9 and TRBJ1-2, with D hard to call. CDR3 length: 14 amino acids. Trimming shortened V by 2 bases and J by 4 bases, and 11 bases separated the two germline ends. Germline CDR1 reads SEHNR; CDR2 reads FQNEAQ (reference sequence). The whole variable domain, remainder taken from reference TRBV7-9 and TRBJ1-2, is DTGVSQNPRHKITKRGQNVTFRCDPISEHNRLYWYRQTLGQGPEFLTYFQNEAQLEKSRLLSDRFSAERPKGSFSTLEIQRTEQGDSAMYLCASSLPGAGYGYTFGSGTRLTVV.

Here the CDR3 reads CASSFTGTGNSPLHF. In nucleotides, the CDR3 is TGTGCCAGCAGCTTTACCGGGACAGGGAATTCACCCCTCCACTTT. This rearrangement joins TRBV2 to TRBJ1-6, with 9 bases lining up with TRBD1. Germline V gene sequence: CDR1 SNHLY, CDR2 FYNNEI. Losses at the gene ends were 6 bases for V and 7 bases for J; bases not matched to a gene: 7. The CDR3 loop spans 15 amino acids.